This T cell receptor beta chain was sequenced in a study of response to subunit inactivated influenza vaccine (dated by TCRdb to the late 2010s). About the full investigation: To follow how T cells responded to a trivalent subunit inactivated influenza vaccine, the researchers relied on deep quantitative profiling of the T cell receptor repertoire. Points the paper makes about the study in general: The authors suggested that each seasonal influenza vaccination may recruit only a limited number of new T cells.

This clonotype was observed once. Its binding antigen is unknown. The record has no base qualities; no much larger clone is one base away. One read is thin evidence. To prepare the library, RT-PCR was applied. Sequencing used an Illumina HiSeq 2500. Clones were called with MiXCR by TCRdb after fastp trimmed the public reads at Q25, and only in-frame beta chains were retained. CDR3 protein duplicates are merged, each entry listing the most common genes and DNA. This sample lists roughly 700,000 distinct CDR3 sequences; around 14% were detected once. Around 10% of the sample lies in the top ten. The sequence was obtained from a man aged 45 to 65 who received an inactivated influenza vaccine. Donor details come from another sample of the same person, matched by shared clones. This specimen was PBMCs from blood, taken less than 13 days after vaccination.

CDR3 loop: CASSVAAGPSYNEQFF. The nucleotide sequence reads as follows: TGTGCCAGCAGCGTAGCAGCGGGCCCATCCTACAATGAGCAGTTCTTC. Recombination connected TRBV9 to TRBJ2-1, with TRBD2 as a weak D call on 6 bases. Including cysteine and phenylalanine, the CDR3 has 16 amino acids. Just CDR3 DNA is preserved here, 48 bases in frame from base 1. The germline V gene encodes CDR1 SGDLS and CDR2 YYNGEE. V loses 0 bases of germline sequence and J loses 1 base, and the interval between the two ends is 11 bases. Joined to the reference TRBV9 and TRBJ2-1 proteins, this CDR3 gives the full variable domain: DSGVTQTPKHLITATGQRVTLRCSPRSGDLSVYWYQQSLDQGLQFLIQYYNGEERAKGNILERFSAQQFPDLHSELNLSSLELGDSALYFCASSVAAGPSYNEQFFGPGTRLTVL.